This T cell receptor (beta chain) derives from a study of blood T cell repertoires in COVID-19. Looking at the study overall: From T cells, B-cell-depleted T cells, or PBMCs came the material, which was cDNA or gDNA.

The table came from immunoSEQ multiplex PCR; TCRdb's copy has only in-frame clones and leaves some out. The sample contains 70,000 to 95,000 clones, roughly four fifths of which appear only once. Germline values: CDR1 SGHKS, CDR2 YYEKEE (reference sequence). The J segment lost 2 bases and the V segment lost 4 bases, leaving 13 bases of the junction unmatched. The length of the CDR3 is 17 residues. This chain links TRBV5-5 with TRBJ2-7; 9 bases are shared with TRBD2. The TCR sequence derives from a woman in her sixties or seventies with acute or convalescent COVID-19. Material: peripheral blood. The CDR3 loop reads CASSMGGASGTPYEQYF. DNA of the CDR3: TGTGCCAGCAGCATGGGGGGAGCTAGCGGGACCCCCTACGAGCAGTACTTC.